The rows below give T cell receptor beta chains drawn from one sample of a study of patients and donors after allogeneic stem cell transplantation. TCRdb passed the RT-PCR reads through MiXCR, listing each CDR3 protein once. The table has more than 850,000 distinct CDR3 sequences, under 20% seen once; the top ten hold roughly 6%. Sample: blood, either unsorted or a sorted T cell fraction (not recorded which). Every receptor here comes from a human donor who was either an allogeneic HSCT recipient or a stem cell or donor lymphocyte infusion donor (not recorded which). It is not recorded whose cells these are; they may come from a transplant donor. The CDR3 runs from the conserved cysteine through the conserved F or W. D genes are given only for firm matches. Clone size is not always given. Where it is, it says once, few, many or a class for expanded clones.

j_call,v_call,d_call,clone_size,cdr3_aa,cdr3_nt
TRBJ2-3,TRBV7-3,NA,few,CASSRDSRVTDTQYF,TGTGCCAGCAGTCGAGATTCGCGGGTCACAGATACGCAGTATTTT
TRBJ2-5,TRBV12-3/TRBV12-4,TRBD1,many,CASSLKVSGGQETQYF,TGTGCCAGCAGTTTAAAGGTCTCAGGGGGCCAGGAGACCCAGTACTTC
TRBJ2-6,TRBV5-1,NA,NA,CASSPLDRLLSGANVLTF,TGCGCCAGCAGCCCCTTGGACCGTCTTCTCTCTGGGGCCAACGTCCTGACTTTC
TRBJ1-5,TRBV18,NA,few,CASSPFVLGQTSNQPQHF,TGTGCCAGCTCACCATTCGTCCTGGGGCAGACTAGCAATCAGCCCCAGCATTTT
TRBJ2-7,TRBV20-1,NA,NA,CSAADPGSALYEQYF,TGCAGTGCTGCCGATCCAGGAAGCGCCCTATACGAGCAGTACTTC
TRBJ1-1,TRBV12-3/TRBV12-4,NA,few,CASTPFQGINTEAFF,TGTGCCAGCACCCCCTTCCAGGGGATAAACACTGAAGCTTTCTTT
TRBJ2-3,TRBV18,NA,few,CASSPGAGQPHTQYF,TGTGCCAGCTCACCCGGAGCGGGCCAGCCACATACGCAGTATTTT
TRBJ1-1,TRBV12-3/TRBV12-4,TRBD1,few,CASSFGDSMNTEAFF,TGTGCCAGCAGTTTTGGGGACAGCATGAACACTGAAGCTTTCTTT
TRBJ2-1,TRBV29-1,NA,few,CSVPKAPLYNEQFF,TGCAGCGTCCCTAAAGCGCCCCTCTACAATGAGCAGTTCTTC
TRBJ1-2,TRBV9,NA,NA,CASSVFGTGQGGYTF,TGTGCCAGCAGCGTATTCGGAACAGGTCAGGGAGGCTACACCTTC
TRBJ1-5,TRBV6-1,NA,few,CASKGRGNQPQHF,TGTGCCAGCAAGGGCAGGGGCAATCAGCCCCAGCATTTT
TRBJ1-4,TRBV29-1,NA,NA,CSVVPLRDPKANEKLFF,TGCAGCGTTGTTCCCCTCAGGGACCCGAAGGCTAATGAAAAACTGTTTTTT
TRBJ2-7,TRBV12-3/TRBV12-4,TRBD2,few,CASRSLAGVYEQYF,TGTGCCAGCAGATCACTAGCGGGGGTTTACGAGCAGTACTTC
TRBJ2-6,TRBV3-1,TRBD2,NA,CASSPGLAGPGANVLTF,TGTGCCAGCAGCCCGGGACTAGCGGGGCCTGGGGCCAACGTCCTGACTTTC
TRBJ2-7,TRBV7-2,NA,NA,CASSKTRAGSPYEQYF,TGTGCCAGCAGCAAGACTCGGGCGGGGTCTCCCTACGAGCAGTACTTC
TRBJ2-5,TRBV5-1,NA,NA,CASSSQVETQYF,TGCGCCAGCAGCTCTCAGGTAGAGACCCAGTACTTC
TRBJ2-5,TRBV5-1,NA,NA,CASSLVHIQETQYF,TGCGCCAGCAGCTTAGTCCACATCCAAGAGACCCAGTACTTC
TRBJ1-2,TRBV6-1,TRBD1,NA,CASSHIRQGGYGYTF,TGTGCCAGCAGTCACATCAGGCAGGGGGGCTATGGCTACACCTTC
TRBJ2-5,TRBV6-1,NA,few,CASSRGRIQETQYF,TGTGCCAGCAGTCGGGGTCGGATACAAGAGACCCAGTACTTC
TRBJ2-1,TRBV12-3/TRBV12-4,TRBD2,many,CASRRGLVTNEQFF,TGTGCCAGCAGGCGGGGACTAGTTACCAATGAGCAGTTCTTC
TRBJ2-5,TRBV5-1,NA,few,CASSLVMNQETQYF,TGCGCCAGCAGCTTGGTCATGAACCAAGAGACCCAGTACTTC
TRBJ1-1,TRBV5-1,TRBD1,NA,CASSPRGQGGAEAFF,TGCGCCAGCAGCCCTAGAGGACAGGGAGGCGCTGAAGCTTTCTTT
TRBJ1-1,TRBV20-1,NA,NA,CSATNQRPMNTEAFF,TGCAGTGCTACCAACCAGCGACCTATGAACACTGAAGCTTTCTTT
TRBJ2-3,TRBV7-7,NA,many,CASSLGPSDTQYF,TGTGCTAGCAGCTTAGGGCCTTCCGATACGCAGTATTTT
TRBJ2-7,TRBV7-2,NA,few,CASSLYVFGGAYEQYF,TGTGCCAGCAGCTTATATGTTTTCGGGGGCGCCTACGAGCAGTACTTC
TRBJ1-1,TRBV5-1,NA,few,CASSWVGPRRYGEAFF,TGCGCCAGCAGCTGGGTGGGACCTAGAAGATATGGGGAGGCTTTCTTT
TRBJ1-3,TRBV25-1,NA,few,CASSDRHSGNTIYF,TGTGCCAGCAGTGATCGGCACTCTGGAAACACCATATATTTT
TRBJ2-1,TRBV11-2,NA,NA,CASSTLRRVGNEQFF,TGTGCCAGCAGCACACTGCGGAGGGTTGGGAATGAGCAGTTCTTC
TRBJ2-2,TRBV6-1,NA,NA,CASSRVGTNTGELFF,TGTGCCAGCAGTCGGGTTGGGACGAACACCGGGGAGCTGTTTTTT
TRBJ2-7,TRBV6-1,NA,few,CASSPGGRYDEQYF,TGTGCCAGCAGCCCAGGGGGGAGGTACGACGAGCAGTACTTC
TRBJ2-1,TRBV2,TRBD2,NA,CASRRDYLYNEQFF,TGTGCCAGCAGGCGGGACTATTTATACAATGAGCAGTTCTTC
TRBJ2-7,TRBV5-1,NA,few,CASSLAAGTYEQYF,TGCGCCAGCAGCTTGGCGGCAGGGACCTACGAGCAGTACTTC
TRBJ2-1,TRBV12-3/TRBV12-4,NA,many,CASSLPMYGEQFF,TGTGCCAGCAGTCTACCTATGTATGGTGAGCAGTTCTTC
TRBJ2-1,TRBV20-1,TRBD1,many,CSARGRTVNEQFF,TGCAGTGCCAGGGGGCGGACAGTCAATGAGCAGTTCTTC
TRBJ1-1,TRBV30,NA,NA,CAWRYTGTPLIGFF,TGTGCCTGGAGGTATACCGGGACGCCCCTCATTGGCTTCTTT
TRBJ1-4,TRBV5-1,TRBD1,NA,CASREGGQGVGKLFF,TGCGCCAGCAGGGAAGGGGGACAGGGTGTAGGAAAACTGTTTTTT
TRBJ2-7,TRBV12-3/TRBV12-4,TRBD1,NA,CASGQGSSEQYF,TGTGCCTCGGGACAGGGTAGTAGCGAGCAGTACTTC
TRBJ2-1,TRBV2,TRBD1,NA,CASAGTGLGEQFF,TGTGCCAGCGCGGGGACAGGTCTGGGTGAGCAGTTCTTC
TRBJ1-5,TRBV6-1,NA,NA,CASRGVGARQPQHF,TGTGCCAGCAGGGGGGTGGGGGCTAGGCAGCCCCAGCATTTT
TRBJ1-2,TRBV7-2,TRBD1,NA,CASSLQGAGRVHGYTF,TGTGCCAGCAGCCTCCAGGGGGCCGGACGCGTTCATGGCTACACCTTC
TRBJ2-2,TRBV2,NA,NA,CAGSPGPLGGELFF,TGTGCCGGCAGCCCGGGCCCCTTGGGCGGGGAGCTGTTTTTT
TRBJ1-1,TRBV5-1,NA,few,CASSLQSPGGAFF,TGCGCCAGCAGCTTGCAGTCTCCAGGCGGAGCTTTCTTT
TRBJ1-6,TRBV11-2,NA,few,CASSLFPLGTGPGYNSPLHF,TGTGCCAGCAGCTTATTCCCCCTGGGAACAGGGCCGGGGTATAATTCACCCCTCCACTTT